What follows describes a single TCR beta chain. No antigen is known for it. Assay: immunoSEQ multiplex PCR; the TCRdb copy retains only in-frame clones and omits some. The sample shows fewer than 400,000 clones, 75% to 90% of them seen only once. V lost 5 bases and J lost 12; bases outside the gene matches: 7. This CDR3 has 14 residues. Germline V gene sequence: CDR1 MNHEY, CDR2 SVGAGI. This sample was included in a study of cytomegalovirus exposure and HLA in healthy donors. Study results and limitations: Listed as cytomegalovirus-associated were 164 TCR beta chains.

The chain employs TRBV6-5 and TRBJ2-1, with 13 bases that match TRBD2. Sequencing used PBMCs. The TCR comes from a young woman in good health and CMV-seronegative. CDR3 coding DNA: TGTGCCAGCAGTAACCCTACTAGCGGGAGGGGGCAGTTCTTC. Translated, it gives CASSNPTSGRGQFF.